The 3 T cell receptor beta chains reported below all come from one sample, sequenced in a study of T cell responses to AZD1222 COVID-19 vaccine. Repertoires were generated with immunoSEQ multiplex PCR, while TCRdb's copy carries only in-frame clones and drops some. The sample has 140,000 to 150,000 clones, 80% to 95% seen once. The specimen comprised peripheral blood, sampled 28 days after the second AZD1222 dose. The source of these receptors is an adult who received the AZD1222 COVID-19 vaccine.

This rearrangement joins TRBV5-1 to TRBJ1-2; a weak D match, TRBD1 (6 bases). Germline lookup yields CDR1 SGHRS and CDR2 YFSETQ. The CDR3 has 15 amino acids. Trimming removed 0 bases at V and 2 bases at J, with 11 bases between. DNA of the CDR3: TGCGCCAGCAGCTTGGCAGGGGTGGCGAACTATGGCTACACCTTC. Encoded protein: CASSLAGVANYGYTF.

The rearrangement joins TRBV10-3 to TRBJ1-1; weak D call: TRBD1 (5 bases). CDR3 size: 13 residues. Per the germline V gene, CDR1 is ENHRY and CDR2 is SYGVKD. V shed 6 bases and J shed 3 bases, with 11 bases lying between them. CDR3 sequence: CAISRDGDTEAFF. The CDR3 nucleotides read TGTGCCATCAGCCGGGACGGTGACACTGAAGCTTTCTTT.

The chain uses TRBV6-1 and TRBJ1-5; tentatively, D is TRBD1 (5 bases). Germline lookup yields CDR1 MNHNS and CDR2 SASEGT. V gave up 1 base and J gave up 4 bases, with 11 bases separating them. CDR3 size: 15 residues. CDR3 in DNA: TGTGCCAGCAGTGAAGGGACACTCTTTAATCAGCCCCAGCATTTT. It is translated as CASSEGTLFNQPQHF.